The 4 T cell receptor beta chains below come from one sample, sequenced in a study of T cells in Graves' hyperthyroidism and ophthalmopathy. Researchers amplified the TCR beta CDR3 regions from RNA transcripts. RT-PCR in the first round (using the HTBI primer set) targeted the TCR CDR3. In TCRdb, the multiplex PCR reads were re-called with MiXCR into one record per CDR3 protein. The sample lists approximately 620,000 distinct CDR3 sequences, more than 15% seen once, with roughly 3.5% in the top ten. Sequencing was done on a sample of blood. The source of these receptors is a woman in her 40s with Graves' ophthalmopathy.

This clonotype was observed a handful of times. Here the CDR3 DNA reads TGTGCCAGCAGCGTAGAAGCAGGATCTGGAAACACCATATATTTT. It is translated as CASSVEAGSGNTIYF. The chain recombines TRBV9 with TRBJ1-3; no firm D call. V shed 0 bases and J shed 1 base, with 8 bases lying between them. The CDR3 totals 15 residues. From germline, CDR1 is SGDLS and CDR2 YYNGEE.

This clonotype was seen at least ten times. The genes are TRBV6-1 and TRBJ2-1, with 10 bases lining up with TRBD2. The germline V gene has CDR1 MNHNS and CDR2 SASEGT. This CDR3 has 16 residues. J was trimmed by 9 bases and V by 4 bases; bases with no gene match: 12. CDR3 in amino acids: CASSGSSRLAGAEQFF. The CDR3 region has the DNA TGTGCCAGCAGTGGTTCCTCCAGGCTAGCGGGAGCTGAGCAGTTCTTC.

A word on this clonotype: The junction differs from germline at one of its ends, possibly a read error. J is TRBJ1-2 and V is TRBV10-2; TRBD1 agrees at 10 bases. CDR1 and CDR2 (germline): WSHSY, SAAADI. The CDR3 contains 18 residues. DNA for the CDR3: TGTGCCAGCAGTTACCAAACCCCTGGACAGGGGGCTAACTATGGCTACACCTTC. It codes for CASSYQTPGQGANYGYTF.

This chain joins TRBV6-5 and TRBJ1-2; D possibly corresponds to TRBD1 (5 bases). The CDR3 is 13 residues long. The germline V and J ends were trimmed by 0 bases and 5 bases, with 7 bases remaining between them. CDR1 and CDR2 from the germline V gene are MNHEY and SVGAGI. The CDR3: CASSYSGRYGYTF. For the CDR3, the DNA is TGTGCCAGCAGTTACTCGGGGCGGTATGGCTACACCTTC.